These 14 T cell receptor beta chains were all obtained from the same sample, sequenced in a study of stem cell transplantation in POMP-related autoinflammatory disease. General study findings and limits: Patients with PRAID showed a restricted number of unique TRB V-J gene pairings. A trend toward lower repertoire diversity and greater clonality appeared in every analyzed T-cell subset of PRAID patients.

The method was immunoSEQ multiplex PCR; TCRdb's version includes in-frame clones alone and lacks a portion of them. This table has thousands of clones, roughly nine tenths appearing once. No cognate antigen is known for these TCRs. Sequencing was performed on CD8+ T cells from PBMCs, taken before stem cell transplantation. The receptors originated from a human donor with POMP-related autoinflammation and immune dysregulation (PRAID).

Only one count was recorded for this clone. This rearrangement joins TRBV9 to TRBJ2-7, with 7 bases that match TRBD2. The germline CDR1 and CDR2 sequences are SGDLS and YYNGEE. V was pared by 0 bases and J by 12 bases, with 6 bases of the junction left unmatched. The CDR3 loop spans 12 amino acids. In DNA form, the CDR3 reads TGTGCCAGCAGCGTAGTCTCAAGCGGGATGTACTTC. It codes for CASSVVSSGMYF. Supplemented by reference TRBV9 and TRBJ2-7, the full variable domain reads DSGVTQTPKHLITATGQRVTLRCSPRSGDLSVYWYQQSLDQGLQFLIQYYNGEERAKGNILERFSAQQFPDLHSELNLSSLELGDSALYFCASSVVSSGMYFGPGTRLTVT.

The V gene is TRBV29-1, the J gene TRBJ1-4, with D possibly TRBD1 on 6 matching bases. V was pared by 4 bases and J by 7 bases, with 19 bases between. Germline CDR1 and CDR2: SQVTM and ANQGSEA. The CDR3 sequence is 15 residues long. CDR3 in DNA: TGCAGCGTTGTAACCAAGAGGAAGGGGGGTGAAAAACTGTTTTTT. It encodes CSVVTKRKGGEKLFF.

V and J are TRBV27 and TRBJ1-5; D is uncertain. V lost 7 bases and J lost 4, with 14 bases in between. Germline CDR1 and CDR2: MNHEY and SMNVEV (reference sequence). The CDR3 is 14 residues long. CDR3 sequence reads: CASTRAGVNQPQHF. CDR3 coding DNA: TGTGCCAGCACCCGGGCCGGGGTTAATCAGCCCCAGCATTTT.

This chain links TRBV6-4 with TRBJ1-5; D not certain. The CDR3 consists of 13 residues. Trimming removed 6 bases from V and 1 base from J, with 7 bases in between. Germline lookup yields CDR1 MRHNA and CDR2 SNTAGT. CDR3 DNA: TGTGCCAGCAGCTTGGGGAGCAATCAGCCCCAGCATTTT. Protein: CASSLGSNQPQHF.

This chain links TRBV6-1 with TRBJ1-4; perhaps TRBD1 as D (5 bases). The CDR3 consists of 15 residues. Germline CDR1 MNHNS, CDR2 SASEGT. V was trimmed by 2 bases and J by 0 bases, leaving 7 bases between them. CDR3 protein: CASSELGATNEKLFF. CDR3 coding DNA: TGTGCCAGCAGTGAATTGGGGGCAACTAATGAAAAACTGTTTTTT.

The CDR3 reads CASGAFTEAFF. The CDR3 DNA sequence: TGTGCCAGTGGGGCCTTCACTGAAGCTTTCTTT. V is TRBV28 and J is TRBJ1-1; the D gene is possibly TRBD1 (5 bases). V lost 9 bases to trimming and J lost 4 bases, with 9 bases between them. Germline V gene lookup returns CDR1 MDHEN and CDR2 SYDVKM. The CDR3 spans 11 residues.

The CDR3: CASRGGSYNEQFF. Written as DNA, the CDR3 is TGTGCCAGCAGGGGGGGCTCCTACAATGAGCAGTTCTTC. The genes are TRBV11-2 and TRBJ2-1, with TRBD2 as a possible D gene (6 bases). The germline V gene has CDR1 SGHAT and CDR2 FQNNGV. CDR3 size: 13 residues. The V end lost 6 bases, the J end lost 0 bases, and 6 bases lay between the germline ends.

The chain has TRBV7-8 and TRBJ2-1; the D is unclear. CDR3 length equals 11 residues. The germline gives CDR1 SGHVS, CDR2 FQNEAQ. The V end lost 1 base, the J end lost 5 bases, and 0 bases lay between the germline ends. CDR3 nucleotide sequence: TGTGCCAGCAGCTTAGACAATGAGCAGTTCTTC. Translating gives CASSLDNEQFF.

CDR3 sequence (DNA): TGCGCCAGCAGCCAAGACGATACTTCGGGACGGACACCGAAAGAGACCCAGTACTTC. It specifies CASSQDDTSGRTPKETQYF. This chain links TRBV4-1 with TRBJ2-5; D is perhaps TRBD1 or TRBD2 (5 bases each). Germline assignment: CDR1 MGHRA and CDR2 YSYEKL. This CDR3 has 19 amino acids. V gave up 0 bases and J gave up 3 bases, with 23 bases separating them.

This clone came up a few times. V gene TRBV11-3 combines with J gene TRBJ2-7; 10 bases match TRBD1. The CDR3 length is 14 residues. J lost 3 bases, V lost 5 bases, and 4 bases had no gene match. Germline values: CDR1 SGHNT, CDR2 YENEEA. The CDR3 sequence is CASSPGTGDYEQYF. CDR3 sequence (DNA): TGTGCCAGCAGCCCCGGGACAGGGGACTACGAGCAGTACTTC.

Of note for this clone: One end of the junction does not line up with germline, which may come from a read error. The V gene is TRBV5-3, the J gene TRBJ2-3; D is ambiguous. TRBV5-3 is an open reading frame whose function is uncertain. This CDR3 is 15 amino acids long. CDR3 coding DNA: TGTGCCAGCAGCTTGCCCTACCGGGCGGCAGATACGCAGTATTTT. This translates into CASSLPYRAADTQYF.

The chain combines TRBV27 with TRBJ2-2, with D possibly TRBD1 on 6 matching bases. V shed 2 bases and J shed 5 bases, with 9 bases lying between them. CDR1 MNHEY and CDR2 SMNVEV come from the germline V gene (reference sequence). CDR3 length equals 14 residues. CDR3 nucleotide sequence: TGTGCCAGCAGTTTAGGCACAGGGACCGGGGAGCTGTTTTTT. This translates into CASSLGTGTGELFF.

The rearrangement uses TRBV9 and TRBJ2-1; 11 positions agree with TRBD2. The CDR3 runs to 17 residues. J lost 4 bases, V lost 2 bases, and 8 bases had no gene match. Germline values: CDR1 SGDLS, CDR2 YYNGEE. The CDR3 protein is CASSVGTSGFGYNEQFF. CDR3 nucleotide sequence: TGTGCCAGCAGCGTCGGGACTAGCGGTTTCGGGTACAATGAGCAGTTCTTC.

This clone occurred once. The rearrangement links TRBV7-6 to TRBJ1-3; D not certain. This CDR3 comprises 14 residues. Germline-derived CDR1 and CDR2 are SGHVS and FNYEAQ. V gave up 1 base and J gave up 0 bases, with 4 bases separating them. Here the CDR3 reads CASSLGDSGNTIYF. In DNA, the CDR3 is TGTGCCAGCAGCTTAGGGGACTCTGGAAACACCATATATTTT.